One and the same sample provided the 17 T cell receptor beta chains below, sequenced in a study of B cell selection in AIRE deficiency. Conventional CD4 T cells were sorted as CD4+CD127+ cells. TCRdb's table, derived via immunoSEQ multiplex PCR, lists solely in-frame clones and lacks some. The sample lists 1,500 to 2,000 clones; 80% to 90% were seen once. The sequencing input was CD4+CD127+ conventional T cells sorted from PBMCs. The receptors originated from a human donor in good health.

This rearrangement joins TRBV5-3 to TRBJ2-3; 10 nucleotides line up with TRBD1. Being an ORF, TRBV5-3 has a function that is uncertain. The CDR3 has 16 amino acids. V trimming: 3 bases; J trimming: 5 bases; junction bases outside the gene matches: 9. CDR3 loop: CARSWETGGTGDTQYF. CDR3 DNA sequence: TGTGCCAGAAGCTGGGAGACAGGGGGCACGGGAGATACGCAGTATTTT.

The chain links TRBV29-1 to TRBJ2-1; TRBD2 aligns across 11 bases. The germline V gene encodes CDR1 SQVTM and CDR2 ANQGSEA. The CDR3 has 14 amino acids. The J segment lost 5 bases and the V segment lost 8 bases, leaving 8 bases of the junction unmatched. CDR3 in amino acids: CSIRGLADHNEQFF. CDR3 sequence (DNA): TGCAGCATTAGGGGACTAGCGGACCACAATGAGCAGTTCTTC.

DNA of the CDR3: TGCGCCAGCAGCCCCAGGACAGGGGCTAACTATGGCTACACCTTC. It encodes CASSPRTGANYGYTF. The gene calls are TRBV5-1 and TRBJ1-2; TRBD1 aligns across 9 bases. The J segment lost 0 bases and the V segment lost 4 bases, leaving 4 bases of the junction unmatched. CDR3 length: 15 residues. Germline V gene lookup returns CDR1 SGHRS and CDR2 YFSETQ.

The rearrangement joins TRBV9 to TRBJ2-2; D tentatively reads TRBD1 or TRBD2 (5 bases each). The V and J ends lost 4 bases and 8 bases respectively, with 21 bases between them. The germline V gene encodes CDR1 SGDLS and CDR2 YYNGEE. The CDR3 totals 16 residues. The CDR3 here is CASSPQGNTRSGELFF. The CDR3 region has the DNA TGTGCCAGCAGCCCGCAGGGAAACACTAGGTCTGGGGAGCTGTTTTTT.

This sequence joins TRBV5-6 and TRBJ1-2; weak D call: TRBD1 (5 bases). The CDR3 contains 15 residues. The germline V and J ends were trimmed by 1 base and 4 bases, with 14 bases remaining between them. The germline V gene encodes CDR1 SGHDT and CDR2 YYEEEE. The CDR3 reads CASSLSGLMFYGYTF. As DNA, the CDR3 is TGTGCCAGCAGCTTGTCAGGGCTCATGTTCTATGGCTACACCTTC.

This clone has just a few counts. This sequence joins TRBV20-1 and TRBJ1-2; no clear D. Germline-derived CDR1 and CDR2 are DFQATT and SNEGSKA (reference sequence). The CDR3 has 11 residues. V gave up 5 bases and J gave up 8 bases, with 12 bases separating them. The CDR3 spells CSASEARGYTF. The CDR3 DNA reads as TGCAGTGCTTCAGAGGCGAGGGGCTACACCTTC.

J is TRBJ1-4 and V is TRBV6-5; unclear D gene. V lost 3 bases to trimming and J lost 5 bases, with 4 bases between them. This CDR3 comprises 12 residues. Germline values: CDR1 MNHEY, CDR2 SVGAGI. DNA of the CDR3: TGTGCCAGCAGTTATAGGAATGAAAAACTGTTTTTT. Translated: CASSYRNEKLFF.

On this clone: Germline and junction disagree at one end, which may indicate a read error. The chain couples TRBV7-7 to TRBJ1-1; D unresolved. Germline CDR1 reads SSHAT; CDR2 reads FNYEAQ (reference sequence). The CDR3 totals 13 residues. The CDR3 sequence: CASSLSRNTEAFF. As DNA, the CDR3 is TGTGCTAGCAGCTTATCGAGGAACACTGAAGCTTTCTTT.

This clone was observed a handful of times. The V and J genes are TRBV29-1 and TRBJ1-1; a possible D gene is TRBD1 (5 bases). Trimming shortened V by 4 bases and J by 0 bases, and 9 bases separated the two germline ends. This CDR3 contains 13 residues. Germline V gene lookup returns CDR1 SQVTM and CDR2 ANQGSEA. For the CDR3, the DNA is TGCAGCGTTGTTCGACAGATGAACACTGAAGCTTTCTTT. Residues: CSVVRQMNTEAFF.

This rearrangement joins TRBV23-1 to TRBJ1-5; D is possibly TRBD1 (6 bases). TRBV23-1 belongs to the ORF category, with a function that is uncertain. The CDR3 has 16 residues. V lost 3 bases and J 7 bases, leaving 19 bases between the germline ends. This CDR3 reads CASSHSALQGRQPQHF. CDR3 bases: TGCGCCAGCAGTCACTCGGCTTTGCAGGGGAGGCAGCCCCAGCATTTT.

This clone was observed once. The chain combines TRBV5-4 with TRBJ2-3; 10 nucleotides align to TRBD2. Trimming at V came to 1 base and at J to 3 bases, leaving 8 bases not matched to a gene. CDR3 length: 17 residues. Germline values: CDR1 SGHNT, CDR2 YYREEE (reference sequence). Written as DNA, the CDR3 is TGTGCCAGCAGCTTGACAGCGGGAGGGCCTAGTACAGATACGCAGTATTTT. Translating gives CASSLTAGGPSTDTQYF. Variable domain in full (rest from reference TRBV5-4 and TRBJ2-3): ETGVTQSPTHLIKTRGQQVTLRCSSQSGHNTVSWYQQALGQGPQFIFQYYREEENGRGNFPPRFSGLQFPNYSSELNVNALELDDSALYLCASSLTAGGPSTDTQYFGPGTRLTVL.

The CDR3 DNA reads TGCGCCAGCAGCTTGGCTACAGGATCCTACAATGAGCAGTTCTTC. Residues: CASSLATGSYNEQFF. The V gene is TRBV5-1, the J gene TRBJ2-1, with D maybe TRBD1 (5 bases). CDR1 and CDR2 (germline): SGHRS, YFSETQ. Trimming removed 0 bases at V and 1 base at J, with 8 bases between. The CDR3 spans 15 residues.

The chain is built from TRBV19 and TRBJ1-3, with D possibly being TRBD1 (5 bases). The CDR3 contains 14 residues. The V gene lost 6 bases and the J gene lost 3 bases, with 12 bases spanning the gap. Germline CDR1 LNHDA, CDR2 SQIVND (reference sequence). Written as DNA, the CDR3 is TGTGCCAGTAGCGGGGCCGCCCTTGGAAACACCATATATTTT. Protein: CASSGAALGNTIYF.

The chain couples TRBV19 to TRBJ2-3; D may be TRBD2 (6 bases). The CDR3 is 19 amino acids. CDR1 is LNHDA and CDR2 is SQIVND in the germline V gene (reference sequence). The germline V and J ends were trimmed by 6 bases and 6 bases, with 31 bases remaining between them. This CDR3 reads CASSMSYRDLPGVEDTQYF. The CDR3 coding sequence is TGTGCCAGTAGCATGAGCTACCGGGACTTACCGGGAGTTGAGGATACGCAGTATTTT.

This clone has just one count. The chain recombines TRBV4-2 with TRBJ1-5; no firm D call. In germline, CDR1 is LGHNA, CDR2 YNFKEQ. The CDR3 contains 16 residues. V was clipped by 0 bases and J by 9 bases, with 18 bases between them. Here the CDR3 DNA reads TGTGCCAGCAGCCAAGAAGTAGGGTTCGGAGTTGGGCCCCAGCATTTT. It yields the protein CASSQEVGFGVGPQHF.

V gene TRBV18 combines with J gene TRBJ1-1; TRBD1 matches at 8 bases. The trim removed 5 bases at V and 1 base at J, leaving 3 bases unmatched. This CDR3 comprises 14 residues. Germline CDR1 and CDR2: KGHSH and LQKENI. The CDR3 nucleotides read TGTGCCAGCTCATGGGACAGGCAGAACACTGAAGCTTTCTTT. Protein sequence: CASSWDRQNTEAFF.

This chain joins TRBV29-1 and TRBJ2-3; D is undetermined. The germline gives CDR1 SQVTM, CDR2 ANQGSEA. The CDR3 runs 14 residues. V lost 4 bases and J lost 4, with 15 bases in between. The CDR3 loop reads CSVAHLLNPDTQYF. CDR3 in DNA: TGCAGCGTTGCCCACCTCCTCAACCCAGATACGCAGTATTTT.